One T cell receptor beta chain is described in this entry. This clone came up once. Its antigen is unknown. No clone much larger than this one lies a single base away; base qualities are absent. This sample is part of a study of OX40 agonist ivuxolimab in advanced cancers. Concerning the study at large: Ivuxolimab, which targeted the costimulatory receptor OX40 (CD134), was an agonistic, fully human IgG2 monoclonal antibody. Intravenous ivuxolimab was administered to patients every 2 weeks at six dose levels: 0.01, 0.1, 0.3, 1.5, 3 and 10 mg/kg. Of the approximately 54 dose-escalation patients, hepatocellular carcinoma was present in 19, melanoma in some 15, renal cell carcinoma in 9 and head and neck cancer in 9. The dose-escalation cohort was about 87% male with a mean age of around 62 years, ranging from about 23 to 85. Patients were allowed to have had prior anti-PD-1, anti-PD-L1 or anti-CTLA-4 therapy, and around 40% of the dose-escalation patients had previously received checkpoint inhibitors. Three dose-escalation patients achieved partial responses, one with hepatocellular carcinoma and two with cutaneous melanoma. The purpose of peripheral TCRbeta sequencing was to test whether ivuxolimab changed TCR sequence diversity and led to clonal T-cell expansion. The paper reports the monotherapy dose-escalation portion (N of about 56 patients) of the phase I ivuxolimab trial. The paper's findings and limits, for the study overall: Low levels of normalized T-cell clonal expansion were also shown by some nonresponding patients. At doses from 0.1 to 3.0 mg/kg, clonal expansion was seen in both CD4+ and CD8+ blood T cells between baseline and week 6. In partial responders in the 0.1-3.0 mg/kg groups, normalized peripheral clonal expansion was found to be among the lowest, especially among CD8+ T cells. Antigen specificity was not determined for the clonally expanded peripheral T cells. After ivuxolimab, expanded clones were on average more numerous among CD8+ T cells than among CD4+ T cells.

The trial excluded patients who had a history of autoimmune disease or were on systemic immunosuppression. Peripheral blood for TCR sequencing was drawn from every dose cohort at baseline, at cycle 4 day 1 and at cycle 7 day 1. The samples were drawn from a first-in-human, open-label, multicenter phase I dose-escalation trial of ivuxolimab. Adults with locally advanced or metastatic melanoma, renal cell, hepatocellular, or head and neck squamous cell carcinoma were enrolled in the trial. Before TCR sequencing, CD4+ T cells and CD8+ T cells were sorted from peripheral blood as separate populations. Genomic DNA was extracted from sorted cells for sequencing of the TCRbeta CDR3 region. TCRbeta CDR3 regions were sequenced using the immunoSEQ Assay. Held by TCRdb, this immuneACCESS table contains in-frame sequences only and omits some clones. Under half of the omission traces to an unresolved V gene where checked; the cause of the rest is unknown. Within this sample are 15,000 to 20,000 clones, with around 88% of them counted one time only. Over 9.5% of the sample goes to the ten largest clones.

Sample: CD4+ or CD8+ T cells sorted from blood, taken in a trial of the OX40 agonist ivuxolimab. This receptor was taken from an adult with an advanced solid tumor such as melanoma, head and neck, liver or kidney cancer.

The CDR3 protein is CASSEGDTEAFF. The DNA sequence is TGTGCCAGCAGTGAAGGGGACACTGAAGCTTTCTTT. The V and J segments used are TRBV2 and TRBJ1-1, with no reliable assignment of the D segment. Reading the germline V gene gives CDR1 SNHLY and CDR2 FYNNEI. The CDR3 starts with the cysteine, ends with the phenylalanine, and has 12 residues. This entry keeps only the CDR3 DNA: 36 bases, framed from base 1. V and J are truncated by 1 base and 3 bases respectively, leaving an intervening sequence of 3 bases.